The clone carrying this TCR beta chain was counted a few times. This sample is drawn from a study of patients and donors after allogeneic stem cell transplantation. Losses at the gene ends were 5 bases for V and 2 bases for J; bases not matched to a gene: 5. This CDR3 spans 14 amino acids. TCRdb itself ran the RT-PCR reads through MiXCR, one entry per CDR3 protein. This table holds around 170,000 distinct CDR3 sequences, more than 20% found once. This sequence originates from a human donor who was either an allogeneic HSCT recipient or a stem cell or donor lymphocyte infusion donor (not recorded which). It is not recorded whose cells these are; they may come from a transplant donor. This chain joins TRBV12-3 or TRBV12-4 and TRBJ2-7; 8 bases fit TRBD2. The source material was blood, either unsorted or a sorted T cell fraction (not recorded which). The CDR3 reads CASSAPGLAYEQYF. CDR3 DNA: TGTGCCAGCAGTGCTCCGGGACTAGCCTACGAGCAGTACTTC.